This paragraph covers one TCR beta chain sequence. This entry is derived from a study of blood T cell repertoires in COVID-19. Study overall: Samples of COVID-19 (acute and convalescent) were obtained from the United States, Italy and Spain. From T cells, B-cell-depleted T cells, or PBMCs came the material, which was cDNA or gDNA.

In the original analysis: Estimates of nucleated cell counts were drawn from the amplification of reference gene primers. Sequencing used immunoSEQ multiplex PCR; TCRdb keeps in-frame clones, though not all of them. V and J calls and clone size are copied from that table; D and trimming were computed from the DNA. The sample has fewer than 350,000 clones, around 85% seen once. CDR1 is LNHDA, CDR2 SQIVND, per germline (reference sequence). J gave up 5 bases and V 4 bases, and 11 bases lay outside the gene matches. The CDR3 has 17 residues. J is TRBJ2-5 and V is TRBV19, with 12 positions matching TRBD2. Sequencing was done on a sample of PBMCs or T cells enriched from blood (not recorded which). The sequence derives from a woman in her twenties or thirties who had been exposed to COVID-19. The CDR3 reads CASSTGLAGGSVETQYF. In nucleotides, the CDR3 is TGTGCCAGTAGTACGGGACTAGCGGGCGGCTCTGTGGAGACCCAGTACTTC.